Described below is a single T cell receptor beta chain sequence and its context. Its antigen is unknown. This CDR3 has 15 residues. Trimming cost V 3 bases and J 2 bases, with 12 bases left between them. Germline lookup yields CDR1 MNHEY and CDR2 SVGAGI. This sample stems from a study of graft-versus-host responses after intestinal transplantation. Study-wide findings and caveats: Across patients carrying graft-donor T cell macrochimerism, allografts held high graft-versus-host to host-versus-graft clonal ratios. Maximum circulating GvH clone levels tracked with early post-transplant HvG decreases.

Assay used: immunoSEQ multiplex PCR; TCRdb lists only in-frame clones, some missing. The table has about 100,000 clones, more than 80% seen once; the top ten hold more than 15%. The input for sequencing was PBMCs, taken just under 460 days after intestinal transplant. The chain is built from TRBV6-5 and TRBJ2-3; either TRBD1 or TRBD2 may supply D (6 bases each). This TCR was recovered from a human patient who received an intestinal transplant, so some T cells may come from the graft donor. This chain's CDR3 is CASSYTRGLTDTQYF. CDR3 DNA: TGTGCCAGCAGTTATACCCGGGGGCTCACAGATACGCAGTATTTT.